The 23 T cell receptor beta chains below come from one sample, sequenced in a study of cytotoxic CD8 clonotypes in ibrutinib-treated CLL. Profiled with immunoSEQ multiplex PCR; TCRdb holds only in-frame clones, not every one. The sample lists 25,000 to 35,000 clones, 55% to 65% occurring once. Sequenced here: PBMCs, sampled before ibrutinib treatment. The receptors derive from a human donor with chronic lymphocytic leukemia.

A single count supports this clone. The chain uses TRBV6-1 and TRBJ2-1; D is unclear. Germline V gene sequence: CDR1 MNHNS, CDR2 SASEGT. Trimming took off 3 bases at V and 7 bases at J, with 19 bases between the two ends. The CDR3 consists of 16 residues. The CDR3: CASSEFPPPNSNEQFF. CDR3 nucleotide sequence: TGTGCCAGCAGTGAGTTCCCCCCCCCTAATTCGAATGAGCAGTTCTTC.

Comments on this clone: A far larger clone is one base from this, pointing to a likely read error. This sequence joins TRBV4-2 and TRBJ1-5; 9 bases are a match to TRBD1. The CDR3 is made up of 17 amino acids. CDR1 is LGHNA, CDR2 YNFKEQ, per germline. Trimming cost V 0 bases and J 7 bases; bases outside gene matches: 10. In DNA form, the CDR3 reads TGTGCCAGCAGCCAAGATCCGGGACAGGGCAATCAACAGCCCCAGCATTTT. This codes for CASSQDPGQGNQQPQHF.

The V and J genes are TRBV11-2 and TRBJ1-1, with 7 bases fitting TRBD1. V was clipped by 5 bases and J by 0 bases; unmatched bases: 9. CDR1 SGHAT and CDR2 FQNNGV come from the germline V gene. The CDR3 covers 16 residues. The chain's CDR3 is CASSLGGTALNTEAFF. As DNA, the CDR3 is TGTGCCAGCAGCCTGGGAGGGACAGCTTTGAACACTGAAGCTTTCTTT.

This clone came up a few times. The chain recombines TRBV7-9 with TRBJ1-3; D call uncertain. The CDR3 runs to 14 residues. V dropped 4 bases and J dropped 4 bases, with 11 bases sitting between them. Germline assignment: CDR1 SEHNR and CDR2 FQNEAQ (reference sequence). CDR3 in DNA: TGTGCCAGCAGCTACCCGGGCCCGGGAAACACCATATATTTT. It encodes CASSYPGPGNTIYF.

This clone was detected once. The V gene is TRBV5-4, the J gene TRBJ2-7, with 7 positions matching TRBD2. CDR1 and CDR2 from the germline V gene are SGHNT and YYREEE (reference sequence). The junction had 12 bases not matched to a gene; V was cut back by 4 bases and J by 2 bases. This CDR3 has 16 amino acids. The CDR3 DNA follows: TGTGCCAGCAGCGATTTATCGGGAGGTACAACCTACGAGCAGTACTTC. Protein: CASSDLSGGTTYEQYF.

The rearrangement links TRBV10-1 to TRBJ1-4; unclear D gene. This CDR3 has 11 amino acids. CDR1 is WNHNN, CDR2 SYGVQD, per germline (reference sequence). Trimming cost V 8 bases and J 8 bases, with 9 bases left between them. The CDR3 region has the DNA TGCGCCAGCCCGGTAGGAGAAAAACTGTTTTTT. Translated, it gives CASPVGEKLFF.

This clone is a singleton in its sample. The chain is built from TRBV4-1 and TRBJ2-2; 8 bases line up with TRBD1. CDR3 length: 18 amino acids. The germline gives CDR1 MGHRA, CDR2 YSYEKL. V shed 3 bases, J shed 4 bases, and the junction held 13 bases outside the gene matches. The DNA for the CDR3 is TGCGCCAGCAGCCACCTACCCGGACAGGGTTCGGGCACCGGGGAGCTGTTTTTT. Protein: CASSHLPGQGSGTGELFF.

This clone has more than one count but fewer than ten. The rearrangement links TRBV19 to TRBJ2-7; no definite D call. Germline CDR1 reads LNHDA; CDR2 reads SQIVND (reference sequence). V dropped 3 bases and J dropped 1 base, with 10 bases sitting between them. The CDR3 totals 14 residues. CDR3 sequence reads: CASSMQVSSYEQYF. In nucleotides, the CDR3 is TGTGCCAGTAGTATGCAGGTTTCGTCCTACGAGCAGTACTTC.

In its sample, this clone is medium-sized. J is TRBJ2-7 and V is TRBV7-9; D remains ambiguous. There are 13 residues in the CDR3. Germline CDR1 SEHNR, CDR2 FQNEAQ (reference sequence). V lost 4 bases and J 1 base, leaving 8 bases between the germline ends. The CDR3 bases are TGTGCCAGCAGCTATAGCCAGTCCTACGAGCAGTACTTC. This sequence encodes CASSYSQSYEQYF.

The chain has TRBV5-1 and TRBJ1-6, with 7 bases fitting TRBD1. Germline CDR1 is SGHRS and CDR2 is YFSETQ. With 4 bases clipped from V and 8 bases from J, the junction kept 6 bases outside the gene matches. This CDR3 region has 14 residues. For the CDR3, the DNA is TGCGCCAGCAGCCCGCTGGACAGGTATTCACCCCTCCACTTT. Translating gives CASSPLDRYSPLHF.

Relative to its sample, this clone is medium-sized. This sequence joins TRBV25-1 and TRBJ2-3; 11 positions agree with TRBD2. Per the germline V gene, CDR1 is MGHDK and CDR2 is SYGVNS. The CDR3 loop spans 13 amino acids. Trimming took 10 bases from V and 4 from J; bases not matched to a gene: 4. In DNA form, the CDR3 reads TGTGCCACTAGCGGGAGGATGTCAGATACGCAGTATTTT. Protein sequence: CATSGRMSDTQYF.

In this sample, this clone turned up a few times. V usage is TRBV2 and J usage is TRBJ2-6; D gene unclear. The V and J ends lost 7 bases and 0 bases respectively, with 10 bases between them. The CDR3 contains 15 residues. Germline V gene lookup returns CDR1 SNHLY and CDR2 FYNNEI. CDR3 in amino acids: CASTELGSGANVLTF. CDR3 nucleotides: TGTGCCAGCACCGAGCTAGGCTCTGGGGCCAACGTCCTGACTTTC.

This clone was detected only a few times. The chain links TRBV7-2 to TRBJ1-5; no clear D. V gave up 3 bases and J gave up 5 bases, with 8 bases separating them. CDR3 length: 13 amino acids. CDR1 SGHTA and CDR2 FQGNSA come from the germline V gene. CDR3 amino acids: CASSFFQDQPQHF. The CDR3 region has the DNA TGTGCCAGCAGCTTTTTCCAGGATCAGCCCCAGCATTTT.

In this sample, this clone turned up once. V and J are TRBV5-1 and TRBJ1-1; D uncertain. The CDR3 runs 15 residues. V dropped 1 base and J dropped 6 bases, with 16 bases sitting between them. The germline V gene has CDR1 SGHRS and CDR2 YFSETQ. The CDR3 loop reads CASSLPLGSSSEAFF. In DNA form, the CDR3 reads TGCGCCAGCAGCTTGCCACTGGGGTCGAGCTCTGAAGCTTTCTTT.

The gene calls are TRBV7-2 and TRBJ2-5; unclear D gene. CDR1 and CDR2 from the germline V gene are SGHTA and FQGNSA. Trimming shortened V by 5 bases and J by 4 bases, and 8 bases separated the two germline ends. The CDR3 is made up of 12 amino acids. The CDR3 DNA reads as TGTGCCAGCAGCCAGGCCAGAGAGACCCAGTACTTC. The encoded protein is CASSQARETQYF. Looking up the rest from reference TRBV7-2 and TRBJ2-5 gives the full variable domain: GAGVSQSPSNKVTEKGKDVELRCDPISGHTALYWYRQSLGQGLEFLIYFQGNSAPDKSGLPSDRFSAERTGGSVSTLTIQRTQQEDSAVYLCASSQARETQYFGPGTRLLVL.

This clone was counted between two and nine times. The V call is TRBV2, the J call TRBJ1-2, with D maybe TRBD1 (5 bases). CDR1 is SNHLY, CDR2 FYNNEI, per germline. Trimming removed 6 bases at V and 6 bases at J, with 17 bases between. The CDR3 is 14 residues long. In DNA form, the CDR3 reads TGTGCCAGCAGGACAGACTCGTACCTAGATGGCTACACCTTC. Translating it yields CASRTDSYLDGYTF.

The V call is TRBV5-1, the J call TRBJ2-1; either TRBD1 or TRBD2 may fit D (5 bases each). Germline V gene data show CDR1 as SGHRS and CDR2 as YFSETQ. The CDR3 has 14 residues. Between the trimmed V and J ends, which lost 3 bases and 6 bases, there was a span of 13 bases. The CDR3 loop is CASSSLGTSNEQFF. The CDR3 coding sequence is TGCGCCAGCAGCTCCCTCGGGACGAGCAATGAGCAGTTCTTC.

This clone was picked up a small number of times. As DNA, the CDR3 is TGTGCCAGCAGCCCCTGGGGCCCCTACGAGCAGTACTTC. Translation gives CASSPWGPYEQYF. The genes are TRBV7-9 and TRBJ2-7, with D possibly being TRBD1 (5 bases). The CDR3 sequence is 13 residues long. V shed 5 bases and J shed 2 bases, with 10 bases lying between them. Germline lookup yields CDR1 SEHNR and CDR2 FQNEAQ (reference sequence).

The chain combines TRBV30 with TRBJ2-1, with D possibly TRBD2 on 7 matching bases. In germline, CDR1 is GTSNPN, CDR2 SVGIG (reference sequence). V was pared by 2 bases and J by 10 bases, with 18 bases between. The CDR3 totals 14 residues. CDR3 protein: CAWSRGAGRREQFF. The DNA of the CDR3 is TGTGCCTGGAGTCGGGGGGCCGGGAGAAGGGAGCAGTTCTTC.

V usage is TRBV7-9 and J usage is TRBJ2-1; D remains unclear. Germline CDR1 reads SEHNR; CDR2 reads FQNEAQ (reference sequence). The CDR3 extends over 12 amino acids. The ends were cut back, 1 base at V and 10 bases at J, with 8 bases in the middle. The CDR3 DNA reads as TGTGCCAGCAGCTTAGGGTCAGCGGAGCAGTTCTTC. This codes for CASSLGSAEQFF.

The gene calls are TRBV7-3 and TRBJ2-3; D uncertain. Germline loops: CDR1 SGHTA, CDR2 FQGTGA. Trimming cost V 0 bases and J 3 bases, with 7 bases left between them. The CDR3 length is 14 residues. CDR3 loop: CASSLTWRTDTQYF. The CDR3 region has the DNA TGTGCCAGCAGCTTAACGTGGAGAACAGATACGCAGTATTTT.

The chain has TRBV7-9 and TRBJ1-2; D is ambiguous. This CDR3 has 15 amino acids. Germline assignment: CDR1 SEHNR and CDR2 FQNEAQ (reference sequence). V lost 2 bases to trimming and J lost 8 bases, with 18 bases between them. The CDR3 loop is CASSLSAESSGGYTF. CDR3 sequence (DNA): TGTGCCAGCAGCTTATCAGCCGAATCCAGCGGGGGCTACACCTTC.

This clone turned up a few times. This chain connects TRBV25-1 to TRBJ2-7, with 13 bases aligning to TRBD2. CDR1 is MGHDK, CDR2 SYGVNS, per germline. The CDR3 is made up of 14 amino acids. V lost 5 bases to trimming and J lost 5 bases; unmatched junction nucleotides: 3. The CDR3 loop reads CASSYTSGGDEQYF. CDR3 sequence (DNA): TGTGCCAGCAGTTACACTAGCGGGGGGGACGAGCAGTACTTC.